Below are 32 T cell receptor beta chains sequenced from a single sample in a study of blood T cell repertoires in COVID-19. Sequenced by immunoSEQ multiplex PCR; TCRdb stores in-frame clones only, minus some. The sample carries around 130,000 clones, around 84% recorded once. Sequencing input: peripheral blood. These receptors were obtained from a woman of 80 years or more with acute or convalescent COVID-19.

J is TRBJ2-1 and V is TRBV6-5, with 7 bases identical to TRBD1. The V gene end was trimmed by 0 bases and the J gene end by 5 bases; junction bases not matched to a gene: 4. CDR1 MNHEY and CDR2 SVGAGI come from the germline V gene. The CDR3 is 15 amino acids. CDR3 protein: CASSYSRTGNNEQFF. For the CDR3, the DNA is TGTGCCAGCAGTTACTCCAGGACAGGTAACAATGAGCAGTTCTTC.

The chain uses TRBV2 and TRBJ1-5; 7 positions match TRBD1. CDR1 and CDR2 (germline): SNHLY, FYNNEI. The CDR3 runs 14 residues. Unmatched junction bases numbered 7, after V lost 4 bases and J lost 7 bases. CDR3 sequence: CASSATGVYQPQHF. CDR3 in DNA: TGTGCCAGCAGTGCAACAGGGGTGTACCAGCCCCAGCATTTT.

The genes are TRBV5-1 and TRBJ2-2; 8 nucleotides agree with TRBD2. Germline V gene data show CDR1 as SGHRS and CDR2 as YFSETQ. Unmatched junction bases numbered 2, after V lost 0 bases and J lost 4 bases. CDR3 size: 15 residues. CDR3 protein: CASSLALAGTGELFF. CDR3 in DNA: TGCGCCAGCAGCTTGGCTCTAGCGGGCACCGGGGAGCTGTTTTTT.

This chain joins TRBV18 and TRBJ2-7, with D possibly matching TRBD2 (5 bases). The germline V and J ends were trimmed by 1 base and 0 bases, with 13 bases remaining between them. Germline V gene data show CDR1 as KGHSH and CDR2 as LQKENI. The CDR3 consists of 16 residues. The CDR3 loop reads CASSPLTLASSYEQYF. The CDR3 DNA is TGTGCCAGCTCACCACTGACGCTAGCTAGCTCCTACGAGCAGTACTTC.

V gene TRBV9 combines with J gene TRBJ2-3, with D possibly TRBD2 on 6 matching bases. V gave up 3 bases and J gave up 2 bases, with 13 bases separating them. This CDR3 region has 15 residues. Per the germline V gene, CDR1 is SGDLS and CDR2 is YYNGEE. The DNA of the CDR3 is TGTGCCAGCAGCGGATCTAGCGCTGCCACAGATACGCAGTATTTT. It codes for CASSGSSAATDTQYF.

V is TRBV7-9 and J is TRBJ2-3; TRBD2 is a possible D gene (7 bases). Trimming took off 11 bases at V and 0 bases at J, with 15 bases between the two ends. The CDR3 length is 14 residues. Germline-derived CDR1 and CDR2 are SEHNR and FQNEAQ (reference sequence). This chain's CDR3 is CAPRGGGSTDTQYF. The CDR3 DNA reads as TGTGCCCCAAGAGGGGGGGGTAGCACAGATACGCAGTATTTT.

J is TRBJ1-5 and V is TRBV7-9; TRBD1 matches at 7 bases. Germline CDR1 and CDR2: SEHNR and FQNEAQ (reference sequence). CDR3 length equals 15 residues. Trimming took 3 bases from V and 6 from J; bases not matched to a gene: 8. The CDR3 bases are TGTGCCAGCAGCTTTGGAGGGGGCGCGGGTCAGCCCCAGCATTTT. As protein: CASSFGGGAGQPQHF.

The gene calls are TRBV19 and TRBJ2-7, with a possible D match to TRBD1 (6 bases). Trimming left V 5 bases short and J 3 bases short, with 17 bases between. Germline V gives CDR1 LNHDA, CDR2 SQIVND (reference sequence). This CDR3 is 15 amino acids long. The CDR3 loop reads CASSPDAGDGYEQYF. The DNA of the CDR3 is TGTGCCAGTAGTCCGGATGCAGGGGATGGCTACGAGCAGTACTTC.

This chain connects TRBV27 to TRBJ1-3; D ambiguous. CDR1 and CDR2 from the germline V gene are MNHEY and SMNVEV (reference sequence). Trimming shortened V by 5 bases and J by 4 bases, and 18 bases separated the two germline ends. The CDR3 runs 16 residues. In nucleotides, the CDR3 is TGTGCCAGCAGTCCCGAGGCGCTCCTTAGGGGAAACACCATATATTTT. Its protein product is CASSPEALLRGNTIYF.

V usage is TRBV5-1 and J usage is TRBJ1-2; TRBD1 might be the D (5 bases). This CDR3 has 14 amino acids. Trimming took 0 bases from V and 7 from J, leaving 13 bases between them. Germline lookup yields CDR1 SGHRS and CDR2 YFSETQ. This chain's CDR3 is CASSLGGGSSGYTF. The CDR3, as DNA: TGCGCCAGCAGCTTGGGGGGGGGTTCCTCTGGCTACACCTTC.

The DNA for the CDR3 is TGTGCCAGCAGCTTAGCCCAGGGCCGCTCCTACGAGCAGTACTTC. This encodes CASSLAQGRSYEQYF. This sequence joins TRBV11-2 and TRBJ2-7; tentatively, D is TRBD1 (5 bases). The V gene lost 1 base and the J gene lost 0 bases, with 10 bases spanning the gap. The CDR3 consists of 15 residues. CDR1 is SGHAT and CDR2 is FQNNGV in the germline V gene.

The V call is TRBV7-8, the J call TRBJ1-2; TRBD1 matches at 8 bases. The length of the CDR3 is 14 residues. Germline CDR1 and CDR2: SGHVS and FQNEAQ. Unmatched junction bases numbered 9, after V lost 5 bases and J lost 7 bases. The CDR3 DNA reads TGTGCCAGCAGCATTCTAACAGGGGGTGTTGGCTACACCTTC. Encoded protein: CASSILTGGVGYTF.

In its sample, this clone was seen once. Because the CDR3 is missing its conserved closing phenylalanine or tryptophan, this is likely a read error. The DNA is omitted, as the CDR3 cannot be located on it reliably, and the CDR3 follows TCRdb's listing. V is TRBV19 and J is TRBJ1-2. Termini included, the CDR3 measures 12 amino acids. Germline V gives CDR1 LNHDA, CDR2 SQIVND (reference sequence). The CDR3 reads CASSIGGWSGWA.

The J gene is TRBJ1-3, the V gene TRBV19, with D perhaps matching TRBD1 (5 bases). V was pared by 3 bases and J by 3 bases, with 12 bases between. CDR1 is LNHDA and CDR2 is SQIVND in the germline V gene (reference sequence). CDR3 size: 15 residues. The CDR3 DNA reads TGTGCCAGTAGTATCGGACACCCAGGTGGAAACACCATATATTTT. It yields the protein CASSIGHPGGNTIYF.

The chain recombines TRBV19 with TRBJ1-2; possibly TRBD1 for D (5 bases). CDR1 is LNHDA, CDR2 SQIVND, per germline (reference sequence). Trimming took 1 base from V and 4 from J, leaving 10 bases between them. The CDR3 totals 14 residues. The CDR3 region is CASSIVRDGYGYTF. The CDR3 nucleotides are TGTGCCAGTAGTATAGTGCGGGACGGCTATGGCTACACCTTC.

The rearrangement links TRBV10-3 to TRBJ2-7; 8 bases match TRBD2. The CDR3 is made up of 14 amino acids. With V trimmed by 2 bases and J by 6 bases, 6 bases remained unmatched. Per the germline V gene, CDR1 is ENHRY and CDR2 is SYGVKD. For the CDR3, the DNA is TGTGCCATCAGTGAGCGGGAGGGCCTAGCCGAGCAGTACTTC. Translated, it gives CAISEREGLAEQYF.

This chain links TRBV6-1 with TRBJ2-3; 12 nucleotides line up with TRBD2. Germline CDR1 is MNHNS and CDR2 is SASEGT. The CDR3 has 15 amino acids. With V trimmed by 2 bases and J by 4 bases, 1 base remained unmatched. CDR3 sequence: CASSELAGGPDTQYF. The DNA for the CDR3 is TGTGCCAGCAGTGAACTAGCGGGGGGGCCAGATACGCAGTATTTT.

V gene TRBV3-1 (or the pseudogene TRBV3-2) combines with J gene TRBJ2-3, with 8 bases matching TRBD2. The germline V gene has CDR1 LGHDT and CDR2 YNNKEL (reference sequence). This CDR3 is built from 15 residues. V gave up 0 bases and J gave up 6 bases; unmatched junction bases: 5. CDR3 in DNA: TGTGCCAGCAGCCAAGATGCGGGACTAGGGGATACGCAGTATTTT. Encoded protein: CASSQDAGLGDTQYF.

V gene TRBV4-1 combines with J gene TRBJ2-7; TRBD2 matches 10 bases. The length of the CDR3 is 16 residues. Germline V gives CDR1 MGHRA, CDR2 YSYEKL. With 4 bases clipped from V and 3 bases from J, the junction kept 9 bases outside the gene matches. The CDR3 DNA reads TGCGCCAGCAGCCGAGGCACTAGCGGGGTCGTCTACGAGCAGTACTTC. Protein product: CASSRGTSGVVYEQYF.

The chain couples TRBV7-2 to TRBJ2-3; TRBD2 matches 10 bases. The V and J ends lost 5 bases and 7 bases, in that order; junction bases with no gene match: 6. Germline values: CDR1 SGHTA, CDR2 FQGNSA. The CDR3 runs to 14 residues. CDR3 nucleotides: TGTGCCAGCAGCGCTAGCGGGAGAGCGAATACGCAGTATTTT. Protein product: CASSASGRANTQYF. Filled out from reference TRBV7-2 and TRBJ2-3, the complete variable domain reads GAGVSQSPSNKVTEKGKDVELRCDPISGHTALYWYRQSLGQGLEFLIYFQGNSAPDKSGLPSDRFSAERTGGSVSTLTIQRTQQEDSAVYLCASSASGRANTQYFGPGTRLTVL.

The chain combines TRBV23-1 with TRBJ1-2; D call uncertain. TRBV23-1 counts as an open reading frame of uncertain function. With 1 base removed from V and 4 bases from J, the gap between germline ends came to 10 bases. CDR3 length: 14 residues. The CDR3 is CASSQWRETYGYTF. The CDR3 nucleotides are TGCGCCAGCAGTCAATGGCGGGAAACCTATGGCTACACCTTC.

The chain links TRBV5-1 to TRBJ2-1, with 7 nucleotides matching TRBD2. Unmatched junction bases numbered 7, after V lost 0 bases and J lost 7 bases. The CDR3 is made up of 15 amino acids. Germline V CDR1 and CDR2: SGHRS, YFSETQ. CDR3 sequence reads: CASSLVGTSVNEQFF. In nucleotides, the CDR3 is TGCGCCAGCAGCTTGGTGGGAACTAGCGTGAATGAGCAGTTCTTC.

A remark on this clone: The junction departs from germline at one end; a sequencing error may be responsible. The J gene is TRBJ2-5, the V gene TRBV7-7, with 7 positions matching TRBD1. The CDR3 sequence is 16 residues long. Germline values: CDR1 SSHAT, CDR2 FNYEAQ (reference sequence). The chain's CDR3 is CASSPLLDRPQETQYF. The CDR3 nucleotides are TGTGCTAGCAGCCCTCTCCTGGACAGGCCCCAAGAGACCCAGTACTTC.

This clone came up a few times. This chain links TRBV27 with TRBJ1-1, with a possible D match to TRBD1 (6 bases). V lost 5 bases and J 3 bases, leaving 13 bases between the germline ends. The CDR3 spans 14 residues. CDR1 MNHEY and CDR2 SMNVEV come from the germline V gene (reference sequence). Here the CDR3 DNA reads TGTGCCAGCAGTCGATTTCCAGGGGACACTGAAGCTTTCTTT. The encoded protein is CASSRFPGDTEAFF.

The rearrangement links TRBV6-5 to TRBJ1-1, with a possible D match to TRBD1 (6 bases). CDR3 length: 12 amino acids. V was pared by 6 bases and J by 1 base, with 6 bases between. Germline CDR1 is MNHEY and CDR2 is SVGAGI. The CDR3 spells CASRQGNTEAFF. The CDR3 DNA follows: TGTGCCAGCAGACAGGGGAACACTGAAGCTTTCTTT.

J is TRBJ2-3 and V is TRBV2; the D gene is possibly TRBD2 (6 bases). V was pared by 6 bases and J by 2 bases, with 15 bases between. CDR3 length: 15 residues. From germline, CDR1 is SNHLY and CDR2 FYNNEI. This chain's CDR3 is CASRATSLFTDTQYF. DNA of the CDR3: TGTGCCAGCAGGGCTACTAGCCTCTTCACAGATACGCAGTATTTT.

The V and J genes are TRBV19 and TRBJ1-1, with 8 bases fitting TRBD1. Germline V CDR1 and CDR2: LNHDA, SQIVND (reference sequence). The CDR3 runs 13 residues. With V trimmed by 4 bases and J by 11 bases, 9 bases remained unmatched. As DNA, the CDR3 is TGTGCCAGTAGTACCCGACAGGGGTTGGCGGCTTTCTTT. Amino acid sequence: CASSTRQGLAAFF.

The chain couples TRBV29-1 to TRBJ2-7; possible D gene TRBD2, 5 bases. The V end lost 4 bases, the J end lost 7 bases, and 20 bases lay between the germline ends. The germline V gene has CDR1 SQVTM and CDR2 ANQGSEA. This CDR3 spans 14 amino acids. CDR3 in DNA: TGCAGCGTTGGTTTTAGCGTTTCCTTGGGGGAGCAGTACTTC. Encoded protein: CSVGFSVSLGEQYF.

The chain employs TRBV5-6 and TRBJ2-5; TRBD2 matches at 7 bases. The V gene's germline CDR1 is SGHDT and CDR2 YYEEEE. The CDR3 contains 16 residues. V was pared by 1 base and J by 5 bases, with 11 bases of the junction left unmatched. Here the CDR3 DNA reads TGTGCCAGCAGCTTGTACGGGAGGAATGGCCGGGAGACCCAGTACTTC. Translation gives CASSLYGRNGRETQYF.

J is TRBJ2-2 and V is TRBV2, with D possibly matching TRBD2 (6 bases). V was pared by 6 bases and J by 0 bases, with 11 bases between. The CDR3 has 15 amino acids. The germline CDR1 and CDR2 sequences are SNHLY and FYNNEI. The CDR3 loop is CASRRDGANTGELFF. CDR3 coding DNA: TGTGCCAGCAGGCGGGACGGCGCGAACACCGGGGAGCTGTTTTTT.

This sequence joins TRBV9 and TRBJ2-3; D is possibly TRBD2 (7 bases). The CDR3 is 15 amino acids. The germline V and J ends were trimmed by 0 bases and 6 bases, with 14 bases remaining between them. Germline CDR1 SGDLS, CDR2 YYNGEE. DNA of the CDR3: TGTGCCAGCAGCGTAGACTCGGGGGGCCGCGATACGCAGTATTTT. Residues: CASSVDSGGRDTQYF.

There are a few counts of this clone. The chain joins TRBV5-1 to TRBJ1-1; 9 bases are shared with TRBD1. In germline, CDR1 is SGHRS, CDR2 YFSETQ. This CDR3 is built from 16 residues. Losses at the gene ends were 4 bases for V and 0 bases for J; bases not matched to a gene: 7. CDR3 loop: CASSPLTGGLNTEAFF. The CDR3, as DNA: TGCGCCAGCAGCCCCCTGACAGGGGGGTTGAACACTGAAGCTTTCTTT.